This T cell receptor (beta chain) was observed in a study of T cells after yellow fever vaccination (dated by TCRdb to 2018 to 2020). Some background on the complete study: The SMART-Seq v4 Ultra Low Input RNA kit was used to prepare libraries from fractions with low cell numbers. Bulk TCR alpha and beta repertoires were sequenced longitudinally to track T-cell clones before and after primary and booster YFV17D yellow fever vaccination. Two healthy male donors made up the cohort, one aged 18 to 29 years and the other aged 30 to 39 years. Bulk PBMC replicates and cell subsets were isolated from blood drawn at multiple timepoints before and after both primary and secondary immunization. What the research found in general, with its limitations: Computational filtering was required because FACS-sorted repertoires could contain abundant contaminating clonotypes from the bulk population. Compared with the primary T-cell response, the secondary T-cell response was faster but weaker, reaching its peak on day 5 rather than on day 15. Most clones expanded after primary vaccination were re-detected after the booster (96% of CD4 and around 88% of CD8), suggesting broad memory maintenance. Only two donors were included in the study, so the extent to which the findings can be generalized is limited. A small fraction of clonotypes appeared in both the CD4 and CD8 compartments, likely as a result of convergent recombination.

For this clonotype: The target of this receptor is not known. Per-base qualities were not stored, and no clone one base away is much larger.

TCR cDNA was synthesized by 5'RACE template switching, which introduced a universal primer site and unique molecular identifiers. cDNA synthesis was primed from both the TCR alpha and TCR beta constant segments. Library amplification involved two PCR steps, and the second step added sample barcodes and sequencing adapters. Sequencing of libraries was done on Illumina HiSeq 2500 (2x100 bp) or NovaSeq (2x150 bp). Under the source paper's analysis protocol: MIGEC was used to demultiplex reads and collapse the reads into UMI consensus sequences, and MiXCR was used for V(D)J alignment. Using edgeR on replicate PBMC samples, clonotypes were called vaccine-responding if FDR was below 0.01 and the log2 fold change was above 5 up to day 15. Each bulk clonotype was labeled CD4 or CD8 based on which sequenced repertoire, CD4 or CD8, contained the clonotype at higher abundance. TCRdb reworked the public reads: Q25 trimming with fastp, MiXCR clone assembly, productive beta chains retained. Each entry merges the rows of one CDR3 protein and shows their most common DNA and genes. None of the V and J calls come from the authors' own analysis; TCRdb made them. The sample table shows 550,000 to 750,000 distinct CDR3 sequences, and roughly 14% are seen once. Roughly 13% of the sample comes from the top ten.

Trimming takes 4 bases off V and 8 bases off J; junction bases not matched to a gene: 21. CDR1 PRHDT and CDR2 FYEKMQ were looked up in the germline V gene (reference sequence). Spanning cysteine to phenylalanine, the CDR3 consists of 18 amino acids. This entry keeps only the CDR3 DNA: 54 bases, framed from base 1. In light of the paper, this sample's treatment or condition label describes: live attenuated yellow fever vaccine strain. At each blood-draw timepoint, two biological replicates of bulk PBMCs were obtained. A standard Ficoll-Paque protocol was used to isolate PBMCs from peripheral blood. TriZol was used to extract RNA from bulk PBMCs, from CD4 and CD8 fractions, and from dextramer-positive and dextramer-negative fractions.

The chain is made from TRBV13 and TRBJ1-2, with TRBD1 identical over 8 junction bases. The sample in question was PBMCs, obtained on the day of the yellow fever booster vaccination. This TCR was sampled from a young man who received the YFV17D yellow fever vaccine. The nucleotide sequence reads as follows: TGTGCCAGCAGCTCCGCCCCGACAGGGGTTACGAACCGACGGGGCTACACCTTC. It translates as CASSSAPTGVTNRRGYTF.